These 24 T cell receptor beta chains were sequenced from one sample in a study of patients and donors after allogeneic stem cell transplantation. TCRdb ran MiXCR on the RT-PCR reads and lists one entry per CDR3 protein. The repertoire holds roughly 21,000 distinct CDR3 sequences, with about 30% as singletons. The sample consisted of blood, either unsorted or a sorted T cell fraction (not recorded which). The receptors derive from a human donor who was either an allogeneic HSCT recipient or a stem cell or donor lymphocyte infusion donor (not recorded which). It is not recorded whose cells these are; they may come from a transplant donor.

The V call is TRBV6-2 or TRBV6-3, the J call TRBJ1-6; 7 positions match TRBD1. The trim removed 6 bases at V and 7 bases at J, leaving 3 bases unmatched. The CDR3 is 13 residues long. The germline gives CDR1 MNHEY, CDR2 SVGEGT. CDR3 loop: CASSRQGNSPLHF. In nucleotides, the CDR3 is TGTGCCAGCAGCAGACAGGGCAATTCACCCCTCCACTTT.

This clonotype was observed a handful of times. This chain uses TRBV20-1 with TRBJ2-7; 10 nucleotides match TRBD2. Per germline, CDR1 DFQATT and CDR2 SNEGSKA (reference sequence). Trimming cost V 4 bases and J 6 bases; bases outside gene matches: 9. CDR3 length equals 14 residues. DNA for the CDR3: TGCAGTGCTATCCCGGGACTAGCGTTCGGCGAGCAGTACGTC. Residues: CSAIPGLAFGEQYV.

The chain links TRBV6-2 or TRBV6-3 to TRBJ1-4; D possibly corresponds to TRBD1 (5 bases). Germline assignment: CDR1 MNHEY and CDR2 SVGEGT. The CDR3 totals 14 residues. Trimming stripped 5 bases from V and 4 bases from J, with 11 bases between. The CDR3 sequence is CASSPQGDNEKLFF. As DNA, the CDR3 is TGTGCCAGCAGTCCCCAGGGAGATAATGAAAAACTGTTTTTT.

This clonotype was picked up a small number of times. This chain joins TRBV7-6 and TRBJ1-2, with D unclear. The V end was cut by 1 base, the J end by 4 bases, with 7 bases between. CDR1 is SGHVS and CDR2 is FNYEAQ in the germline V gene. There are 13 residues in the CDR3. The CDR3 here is CASSLGPGYGYTF. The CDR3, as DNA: TGTGCCAGCAGCTTAGGACCGGGCTATGGCTACACCTTC.

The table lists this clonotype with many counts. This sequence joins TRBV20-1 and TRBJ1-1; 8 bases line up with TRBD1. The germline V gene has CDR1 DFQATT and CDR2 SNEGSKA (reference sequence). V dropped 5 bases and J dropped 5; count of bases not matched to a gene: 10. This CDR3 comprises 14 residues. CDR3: CSARPWTGSTEAFF. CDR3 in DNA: TGCAGTGCTCGGCCGTGGACAGGGAGTACTGAAGCTTTCTTT.

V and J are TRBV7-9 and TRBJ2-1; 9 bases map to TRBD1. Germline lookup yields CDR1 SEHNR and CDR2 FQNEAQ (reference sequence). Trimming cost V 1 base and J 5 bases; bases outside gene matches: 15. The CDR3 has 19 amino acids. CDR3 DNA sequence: TGTGCCAGCAGCTTAGGGGGTTCGGGACGGGACAGGGAGAACAATGAGCAGTTCTTC. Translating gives CASSLGGSGRDRENNEQFF. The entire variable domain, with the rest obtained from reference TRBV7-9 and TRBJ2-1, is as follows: DTGVSQNPRHKITKRGQNVTFRCDPISEHNRLYWYRQTLGQGPEFLTYFQNEAQLEKSRLLSDRFSAERPKGSFSTLEIQRTEQGDSAMYLCASSLGGSGRDRENNEQFFGPGTRLTVL.

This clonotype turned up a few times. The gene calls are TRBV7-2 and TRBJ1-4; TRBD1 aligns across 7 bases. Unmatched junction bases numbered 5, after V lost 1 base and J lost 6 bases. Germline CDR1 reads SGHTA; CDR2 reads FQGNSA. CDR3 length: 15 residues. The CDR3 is CASSLEGADYEKLFF. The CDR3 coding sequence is TGTGCCAGCAGCTTAGAGGGGGCGGACTATGAAAAACTGTTTTTT.

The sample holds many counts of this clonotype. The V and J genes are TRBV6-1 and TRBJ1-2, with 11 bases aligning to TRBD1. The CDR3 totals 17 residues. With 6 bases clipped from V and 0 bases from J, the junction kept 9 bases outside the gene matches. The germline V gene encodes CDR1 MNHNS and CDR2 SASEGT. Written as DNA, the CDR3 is TGTGCCAGCAGGGACCGGGGACAGGGGGGTTCTAACTATGGCTACACCTTC. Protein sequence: CASRDRGQGGSNYGYTF.

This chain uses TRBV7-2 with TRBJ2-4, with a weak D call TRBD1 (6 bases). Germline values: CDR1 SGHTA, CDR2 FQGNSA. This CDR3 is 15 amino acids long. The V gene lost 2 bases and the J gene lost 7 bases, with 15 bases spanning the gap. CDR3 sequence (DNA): TGTGCCAGCAGCTTAAGGGGGTTCGGCGGGAACATTCAGTACTTC. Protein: CASSLRGFGGNIQYF.

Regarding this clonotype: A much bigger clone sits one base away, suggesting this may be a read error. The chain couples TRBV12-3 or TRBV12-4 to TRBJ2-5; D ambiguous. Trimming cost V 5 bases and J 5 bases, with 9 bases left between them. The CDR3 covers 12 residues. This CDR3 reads CASSNRSETQYF. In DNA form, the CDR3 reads TGTGCCAGCAGTAATCGGAGCGAGACCCAGTACTTC.

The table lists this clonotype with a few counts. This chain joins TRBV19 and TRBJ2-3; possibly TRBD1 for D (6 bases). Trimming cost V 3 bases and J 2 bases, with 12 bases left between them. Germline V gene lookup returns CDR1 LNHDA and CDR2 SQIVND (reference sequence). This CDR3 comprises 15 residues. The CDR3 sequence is CASSMWTANTDTQYF. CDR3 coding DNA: TGTGCCAGTAGTATGTGGACAGCTAACACAGATACGCAGTATTTT. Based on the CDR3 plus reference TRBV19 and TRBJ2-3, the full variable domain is DGGITQSPKYLFRKEGQNVTLSCEQNLNHDAMYWYRQDPGQGLRLIYYSQIVNDFQKGDIAEGYSVSREKKESFPLTVTSAQKNPTAFYLCASSMWTANTDTQYFGPGTRLTVL.

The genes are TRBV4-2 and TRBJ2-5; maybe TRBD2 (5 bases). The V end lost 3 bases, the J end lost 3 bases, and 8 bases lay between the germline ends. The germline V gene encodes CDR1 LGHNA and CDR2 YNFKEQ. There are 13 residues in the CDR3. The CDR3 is CASSQGSEETQYF. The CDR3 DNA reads TGTGCCAGCAGCCAGGGTAGCGAAGAGACCCAGTACTTC.

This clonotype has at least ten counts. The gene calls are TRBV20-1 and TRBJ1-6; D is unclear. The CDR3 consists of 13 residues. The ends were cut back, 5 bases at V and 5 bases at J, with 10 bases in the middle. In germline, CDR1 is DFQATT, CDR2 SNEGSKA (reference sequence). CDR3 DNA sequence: TGCAGTGCTGTGGGTCCGAATAATTCACCCCTCCACTTT. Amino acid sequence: CSAVGPNNSPLHF.

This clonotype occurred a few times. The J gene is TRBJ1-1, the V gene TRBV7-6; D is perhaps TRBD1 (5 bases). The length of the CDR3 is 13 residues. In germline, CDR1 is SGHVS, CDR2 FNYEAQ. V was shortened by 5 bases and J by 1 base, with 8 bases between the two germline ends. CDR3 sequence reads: CASSIGQNTEAFF. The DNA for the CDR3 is TGTGCCAGCAGCATCGGACAGAACACTGAAGCTTTCTTT.

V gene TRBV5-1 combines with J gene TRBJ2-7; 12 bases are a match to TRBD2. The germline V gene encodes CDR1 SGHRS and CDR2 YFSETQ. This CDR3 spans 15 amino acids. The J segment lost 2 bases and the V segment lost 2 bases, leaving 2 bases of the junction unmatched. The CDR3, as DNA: TGCGCCAGCAGCTTACTAGCGGGGGGCCCCTACGAGCAGTACGTC. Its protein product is CASSLLAGGPYEQYV.

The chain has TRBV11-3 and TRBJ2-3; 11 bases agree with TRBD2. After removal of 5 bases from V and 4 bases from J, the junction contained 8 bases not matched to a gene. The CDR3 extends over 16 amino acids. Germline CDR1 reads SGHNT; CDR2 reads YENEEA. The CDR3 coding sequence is TGTGCCAGCAGCCCTCCGACTAGCGGGGTGCCAGATACGCAGTATTTT. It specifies CASSPPTSGVPDTQYF. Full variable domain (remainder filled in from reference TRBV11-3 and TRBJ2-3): EAGVVQSPRYKIIEKKQPVAFWCNPISGHNTLYWYLQNLGQGPELLIRYENEEAVDDSQLPKDRFSAERLKGVDSTLKIQPAELGDSAVYLCASSPPTSGVPDTQYFGPGTRLTVL.

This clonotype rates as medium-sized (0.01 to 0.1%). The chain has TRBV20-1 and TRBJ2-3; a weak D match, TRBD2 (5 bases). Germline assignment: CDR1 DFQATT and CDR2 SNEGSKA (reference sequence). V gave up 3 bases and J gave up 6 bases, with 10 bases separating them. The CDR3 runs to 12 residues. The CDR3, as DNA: TGCAGTGCTAGCGGGGAATTGGATACGCAGTATTTT. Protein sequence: CSASGELDTQYF.

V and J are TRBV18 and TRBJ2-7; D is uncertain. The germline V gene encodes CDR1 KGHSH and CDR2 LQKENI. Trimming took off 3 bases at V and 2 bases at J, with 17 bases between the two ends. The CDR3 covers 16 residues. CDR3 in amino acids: CASSPRENRLAYEQYV. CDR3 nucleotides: TGTGCCAGCTCACCGAGAGAAAACCGCCTAGCCTACGAGCAGTACGTC.

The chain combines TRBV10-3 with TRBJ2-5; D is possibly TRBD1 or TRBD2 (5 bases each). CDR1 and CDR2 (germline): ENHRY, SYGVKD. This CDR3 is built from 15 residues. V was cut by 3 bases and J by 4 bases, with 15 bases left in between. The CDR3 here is CAISDSGRQVETQYF. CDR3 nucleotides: TGTGCCATCAGTGACTCGGGACGCCAGGTAGAGACCCAGTACTTC.

CDR3 loop: CSVVRNTEAFF. The CDR3 DNA follows: TGCAGCGTTGTTCGGAACACTGAAGCTTTCTTT. The chain carries TRBV29-1 and TRBJ1-1, with D unresolved. Trimming stripped 4 bases from V and 1 base from J, with 4 bases between. The germline V gene has CDR1 SQVTM and CDR2 ANQGSEA. The CDR3 extends over 11 amino acids.

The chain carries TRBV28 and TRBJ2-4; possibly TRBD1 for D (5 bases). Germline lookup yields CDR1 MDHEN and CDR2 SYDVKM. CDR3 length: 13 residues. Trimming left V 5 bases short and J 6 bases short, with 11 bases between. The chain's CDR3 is CASSNTQGNIQYF. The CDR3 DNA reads TGTGCCAGCAGTAACACTCAGGGAAACATTCAGTACTTC.

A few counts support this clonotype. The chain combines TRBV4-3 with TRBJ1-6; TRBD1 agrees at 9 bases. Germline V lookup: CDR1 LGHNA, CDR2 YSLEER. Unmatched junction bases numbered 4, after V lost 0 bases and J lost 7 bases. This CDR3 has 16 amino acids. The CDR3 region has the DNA TGCGCCAGCAGCCAAGATGGAGGACAGGGGAATTCACCCCTCCACTTT. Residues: CASSQDGGQGNSPLHF.

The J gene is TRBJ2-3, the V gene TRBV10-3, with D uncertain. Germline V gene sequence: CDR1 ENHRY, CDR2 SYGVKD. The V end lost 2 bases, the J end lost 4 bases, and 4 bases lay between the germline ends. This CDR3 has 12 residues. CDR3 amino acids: CAISELSDTQYF. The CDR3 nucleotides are TGTGCCATCAGTGAGCTGTCAGATACGCAGTATTTT.

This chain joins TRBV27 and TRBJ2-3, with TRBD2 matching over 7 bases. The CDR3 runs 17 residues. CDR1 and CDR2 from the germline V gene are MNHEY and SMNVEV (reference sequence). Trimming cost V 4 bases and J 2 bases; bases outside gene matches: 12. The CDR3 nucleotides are TGTGCCAGCAGTTCCCGACTAGCCCTTAAATTCACAGATACGCAGTATTTT. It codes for CASSSRLALKFTDTQYF.